This record concerns one T cell receptor beta chain sequence. The CDR3 is 21 amino acids. CDR1 is MNHNS and CDR2 is SASEGT in the germline V gene. The V gene end was trimmed by 7 bases and the J gene end by 6 bases; junction bases not matched to a gene: 28. This sample is drawn from a study of kidney transplant recipient with SARS-CoV-2 infection. One entry per CDR3 protein, called by TCRdb with MiXCR from the reads. The table includes fewer than 250,000 distinct CDR3 sequences, around 30% detected once. The sequencing here drew on a blood sample, taken at baseline and between days 110 and 120 from a kidney transplant recipient. The chain is built from TRBV6-1 and TRBJ2-7, with 12 bases that match TRBD1. This TCR derives from a male patient in his thirties who had COVID-19 and was a kidney transplant recipient. Certain T cells may be donor cells from the graft. The CDR3 DNA sequence: TGTGCCAGCAAAAACCCGGCACCGGGACAGGGGGCCGTCACTAGCGCGGGCGAGCAGTACTTC. It encodes CASKNPAPGQGAVTSAGEQYF.